The 12 T cell receptor beta chains listed next were all sequenced from one sample in a study of blood T cell repertoires in COVID-19. The data were produced by immunoSEQ multiplex PCR, yet TCRdb's version contains in-frame clones alone and is incomplete. This table holds more than 120,000 clones, 84% found once. Sequences were obtained from PBMCs or T cells enriched from blood (not recorded which). These receptors originate from a man aged 50-60 years in a cohort exposed to, infected with or recovered from COVID-19 (not recorded which).

J is TRBJ1-2 and V is TRBV30, with 10 bases matching TRBD1. Germline V CDR1 and CDR2: GTSNPN, SVGIG (reference sequence). Trimming removed 4 bases from V and 7 bases from J; junction bases left unmatched: 9. The CDR3 extends over 14 amino acids. The CDR3 nucleotides are TGTGCCTGGACCTGGGGGACAGGGGATAGTGGCTACACCTTC. The encoded protein is CAWTWGTGDSGYTF.

The chain links TRBV24-1 to TRBJ2-2; the D is unclear. Trimming stripped 4 bases from V and 1 base from J, with 3 bases between. Germline-derived CDR1 and CDR2 are KGHDR and SFDVKD. CDR3 length equals 13 residues. DNA for the CDR3: TGTGCCACCAGTGACAGGAACACCGGGGAGCTGTTTTTT. As protein: CATSDRNTGELFF.

This clone has just one count. J is TRBJ1-4 and V is TRBV5-6; D may be TRBD1 (5 bases). This CDR3 contains 16 residues. Deletions cut 0 bases from V and 5 bases from J, with 14 bases between. Germline V CDR1 and CDR2: SGHDT, YYEEEE. The CDR3 reads CASSLENQGLNEKLFF. As DNA, the CDR3 is TGTGCCAGCAGCTTGGAGAATCAGGGTTTAAATGAAAAACTGTTTTTT.

The chain recombines TRBV3-1 (or the pseudogene TRBV3-2) with TRBJ1-5, with a weak D call TRBD1 (5 bases). Germline V gene data show CDR1 as LGHDT and CDR2 as YNNKEL (reference sequence). The CDR3 loop spans 15 amino acids. Trimming pared 3 bases from V and 0 bases from J, leaving 9 bases between. The CDR3 sequence is CASSQGQNSNQPQHF. CDR3 sequence (DNA): TGTGCCAGCAGCCAGGGGCAGAATAGCAATCAGCCCCAGCATTTT.

The genes are TRBV29-1 and TRBJ2-3; D gene unclear. CDR1 and CDR2 from the germline V gene are SQVTM and ANQGSEA. This CDR3 contains 12 residues. Trimming shortened V by 1 base and J by 4 bases, and 6 bases separated the two germline ends. This CDR3 is CSVEGLSDTQYF. CDR3 DNA: TGCAGCGTTGAAGGACTCTCAGATACGCAGTATTTT.

In its sample, this clone was seen a few times. The chain couples TRBV9 to TRBJ2-5; possibly TRBD2 for D (5 bases). Trimming shortened V by 0 bases and J by 4 bases, and 16 bases separated the two germline ends. Germline V gene data show CDR1 as SGDLS and CDR2 as YYNGEE. The CDR3 has 16 amino acids. CDR3: CASSVGTEVERETQYF. The CDR3 bases are TGTGCCAGCAGCGTAGGGACTGAGGTGGAGCGAGAGACCCAGTACTTC.

The chain combines TRBV6-6 with TRBJ2-5; D may be TRBD2 (7 bases). CDR3 length: 22 amino acids. From germline, CDR1 is MNHNY and CDR2 SVGAGI (reference sequence). Trimming removed 7 bases at V and 1 base at J, with 37 bases between. The CDR3 region has the DNA TGTGCCAGCACCTATGGGGGGGGCGACCGTCCGTTACTTGTTCATGTCCAAGAGACCCAGTACTTC. Its translation: CASTYGGGDRPLLVHVQETQYF.

The chain employs TRBV24-1 and TRBJ2-2; 12 bases match TRBD2. V lost 3 bases and J lost 5; bases outside the gene matches: 3. Germline V lookup: CDR1 KGHDR, CDR2 SFDVKD. The CDR3 covers 16 residues. CDR3 sequence: CATSDPLAGGTGELFF. In nucleotides, the CDR3 is TGTGCCACCAGTGATCCCCTAGCGGGAGGGACCGGGGAGCTGTTTTTT.

The chain has TRBV5-4 and TRBJ2-7, with D unclear. The germline CDR1 and CDR2 sequences are SGHNT and YYREEE (reference sequence). The V end lost 3 bases, the J end lost 0 bases, and 4 bases lay between the germline ends. The CDR3 runs 12 residues. The CDR3 DNA reads TGTGCCAGCAGCTCAGACTCCTACGAGCAGTACTTC. Amino acids: CASSSDSYEQYF.

The CDR3 region is CASSLGSSNVDEQFF. The CDR3 nucleotides are TGCGCCAGCAGCTTGGGTAGTTCGAATGTTGATGAGCAGTTCTTC. V and J are TRBV5-1 and TRBJ2-1; D uncertain. The CDR3 totals 15 residues. Trimming stripped 0 bases from V and 8 bases from J, with 15 bases between. CDR1 is SGHRS and CDR2 is YFSETQ in the germline V gene.

The gene calls are TRBV5-6 and TRBJ1-2; D is uncertain. Germline CDR1 is SGHDT and CDR2 is YYEEEE. The CDR3 consists of 14 residues. Deletions cut 0 bases from V and 2 bases from J, with 8 bases between. As DNA, the CDR3 is TGTGCCAGCAGCTTGGAGTATCAGAACTATGGCTACACCTTC. Its translation is CASSLEYQNYGYTF.

V is TRBV24-1 and J is TRBJ2-1; TRBD2 matches 9 bases. Germline V gene lookup returns CDR1 KGHDR and CDR2 SFDVKD. The ends lost 6 bases at V and 10 bases at J; junction bases unmatched: 6. The CDR3 length is 13 residues. The CDR3 DNA follows: TGTGCCACCAGTCCAGCGGGGGGAGGGGAGCAGTTCTTC. Its protein is CATSPAGGGEQFF.